These 30 T cell receptor beta chains share one sample of origin, sequenced in a study of OX40 agonist ivuxolimab in advanced cancers. Assay used: immunoSEQ multiplex PCR; TCRdb lists only in-frame clones, some missing. This sample has roughly 56,000 clones, with roughly 77% found just once. The sequenced sample was CD4+ or CD8+ T cells sorted from blood, obtained in a trial of the OX40 agonist ivuxolimab. These receptors all come from an adult with an advanced solid tumor such as melanoma, head and neck, liver or kidney cancer.

The chain couples TRBV7-9 to TRBJ1-2; 10 nucleotides match TRBD1. Germline V CDR1 and CDR2: SEHNR, FQNEAQ (reference sequence). V was clipped by 8 bases and J by 3 bases; unmatched bases: 6. The CDR3 is 14 residues long. The CDR3 here is CASATGQGYYGYTF. In DNA, the CDR3 is TGTGCCAGCGCAACGGGACAGGGGTACTATGGCTACACCTTC.

The chain couples TRBV7-3 to TRBJ2-3; 10 bases map to TRBD1. Germline V gene lookup returns CDR1 SGHTA and CDR2 FQGTGA. The V segment lost 5 bases and the J segment 4 bases; nucleotides outside the gene matches: 3. CDR3 length: 14 amino acids. CDR3 DNA sequence: TGTGCCAGCAGCGCCGGACAGGGGGCAGATACGCAGTATTTT. The encoded protein is CASSAGQGADTQYF.

V usage is TRBV11-3 and J usage is TRBJ2-1; the D gene is possibly TRBD1 (5 bases). Germline V gives CDR1 SGHNT, CDR2 YENEEA. Trimming pared 7 bases from V and 0 bases from J, leaving 19 bases between. The CDR3 is 17 residues long. The DNA for the CDR3 is TGTGCCAGCACCAGATCGCAGGGTCGAAGCTCCTACAATGAGCAGTTCTTC. Translating it yields CASTRSQGRSSYNEQFF.

CDR3 region: CASSRRTSGGDEQFF. CDR3 coding DNA: TGCGCCAGCAGCCGAAGGACTAGCGGGGGAGATGAGCAGTTCTTC. The V gene is TRBV4-1, the J gene TRBJ2-1; 13 nucleotides line up with TRBD2. Trimming removed 4 bases from V and 8 bases from J; junction bases left unmatched: 5. CDR1 and CDR2 from the germline V gene are MGHRA and YSYEKL. CDR3 length: 15 amino acids.

V usage is TRBV30 and J usage is TRBJ2-7, with D perhaps matching TRBD1 (6 bases). Trimming took off 5 bases at V and 4 bases at J, with 9 bases between the two ends. Germline CDR1 GTSNPN, CDR2 SVGIG (reference sequence). This CDR3 spans 11 amino acids. CDR3 in DNA: TGTGCCTGGGCCGGACAGTACGAGCAGTACTTC. Protein sequence: CAWAGQYEQYF.

The chain uses TRBV6-4 and TRBJ2-1; TRBD2 agrees at 9 bases. In germline, CDR1 is MRHNA, CDR2 SNTAGT. The CDR3 is 16 amino acids. Trimming cost V 3 bases and J 0 bases; bases outside gene matches: 3. CDR3 in DNA: TGTGCCAGCAGTGAGCTAGCGGGAAGCTCCTACAATGAGCAGTTCTTC. Its translation is CASSELAGSSYNEQFF.

This clone was recorded only once. The CDR3 nucleotides are TGTGCCAGCAGCTTGGGACAGTATAGCAATCAGCCCCAGCATTTT. Protein product: CASSLGQYSNQPQHF. The chain recombines TRBV5-8 with TRBJ1-5; D may be TRBD1 (5 bases). This CDR3 region has 15 residues. V dropped 0 bases and J dropped 0 bases, with 7 bases sitting between them. CDR1 SGHTS and CDR2 YDEGEE come from the germline V gene.

The chain combines TRBV19 with TRBJ2-7; TRBD2 might be the D (6 bases). Looked up from germline, CDR1 is LNHDA and CDR2 is SQIVND (reference sequence). This CDR3 is built from 15 residues. V gave up 4 bases and J gave up 3 bases, with 16 bases separating them. CDR3 region: CASSKAGPPFYEQYF. The CDR3 nucleotides are TGTGCCAGTAGTAAGGCGGGACCGCCATTCTACGAGCAGTACTTC.

V gene TRBV7-2 combines with J gene TRBJ2-5, with D unclear. The J call could be wrong; TRBJ2-7 is a better fit for the DNA end. This CDR3 spans 13 amino acids. Germline CDR1 reads SGHTA; CDR2 reads FQGNSA. As DNA, the CDR3 is TGTGCCAGCAGCAACGCGGTGGGCTACGAGCAGTACTTC. It specifies CASSNAVGYEQYF.

The sample holds one count of this clone. The rearrangement joins TRBV6-6 to TRBJ1-3, with no clear D. Per germline, CDR1 MNHNY and CDR2 SVGAGI (reference sequence). Trimming cost V 4 bases and J 3 bases, with 7 bases left between them. The CDR3 extends over 13 amino acids. The CDR3 reads CASSSGHGNTIYF. CDR3 in DNA: TGTGCCAGCAGTTCTGGGCATGGAAACACCATATATTTT.

The chain is built from TRBV6-5 and TRBJ2-2, with D maybe TRBD2 (7 bases). There are 14 residues in the CDR3. The germline gives CDR1 MNHEY, CDR2 SVGAGI. Between the trimmed V and J ends, which lost 4 bases and 6 bases, there was a span of 12 bases. CDR3 nucleotide sequence: TGTGCCAGCAGTTTGAGGGGGGGGCCCGGGGAGCTGTTTTTT. Its protein product is CASSLRGGPGELFF.

This clone has just a few counts. The genes are TRBV20-1 and TRBJ1-1, with D unclear. Trimming took 3 bases from V and 11 from J, leaving 13 bases between them. This CDR3 is 11 amino acids long. CDR1 and CDR2 (germline): DFQATT, SNEGSKA (reference sequence). The CDR3: CSARSPPVAFF. CDR3 sequence (DNA): TGCAGTGCTAGGTCCCCCCCCGTGGCTTTCTTT.

The genes are TRBV28 and TRBJ1-1, with 8 bases that match TRBD1. The germline V gene encodes CDR1 MDHEN and CDR2 SYDVKM. J lost 4 bases, V lost 5 bases, and 12 bases had no gene match. The CDR3 has 16 amino acids. CDR3 nucleotide sequence: TGTGCCAGCAGTCCTCGGTTAGGACAGGGAGGCACTGAAGCTTTCTTT. Residues: CASSPRLGQGGTEAFF.

The chain carries TRBV7-9 and TRBJ1-4, with D perhaps TRBD1 (6 bases). The CDR3 runs to 16 residues. The V end was cut by 4 bases, the J end by 5 bases, with 17 bases between. The germline gives CDR1 SEHNR, CDR2 FQNEAQ (reference sequence). The CDR3 DNA is TGTGCCAGCAGCTGGGGGCGAGGGGGACTCAATGAAAAACTGTTTTTT. The encoded protein is CASSWGRGGLNEKLFF.

The chain couples TRBV9 to TRBJ2-1; the match to TRBD2 covers 10 bases. The V gene's germline CDR1 is SGDLS and CDR2 YYNGEE. V lost 3 bases and J lost 1; bases outside the gene matches: 1. This CDR3 contains 15 residues. This CDR3 reads CASSDSGGSYNEQFF. CDR3 nucleotides: TGTGCCAGCAGCGATAGCGGGGGGTCCTACAATGAGCAGTTCTTC.

The chain uses TRBV4-1 and TRBJ2-3, with TRBD2 matching over 8 bases. This CDR3 has 17 residues. V dropped 0 bases and J dropped 1; count of bases not matched to a gene: 6. Germline V gives CDR1 MGHRA, CDR2 YSYEKL. The CDR3 region has the DNA TGCGCCAGCAGCCAAGAGGGTTCGCGGGGGGGCACAGATACGCAGTATTTT. Translation gives CASSQEGSRGGTDTQYF.

In nucleotides, the CDR3 is TGCAGCGGCGGGACTCACCACAATGAGCAGTTCTTC. Residues: CSGGTHHNEQFF. The V and J genes are TRBV29-1 and TRBJ2-1; TRBD2 might be the D (6 bases). This CDR3 has 12 amino acids. Germline V gene lookup returns CDR1 SQVTM and CDR2 ANQGSEA. Trimming pared 7 bases from V and 5 bases from J, leaving 12 bases between.

The rearrangement links TRBV28 to TRBJ1-1; TRBD1 aligns across 8 bases. With V trimmed by 6 bases and J by 6 bases, 15 bases remained unmatched. Germline assignment: CDR1 MDHEN and CDR2 SYDVKM. The CDR3 length is 16 residues. In nucleotides, the CDR3 is TGTGCCAGCAGCTCTCGCCGGACAGGGCTCGATTCTGAAGCTTTCTTT. The encoded protein is CASSSRRTGLDSEAFF.

This clone came up a few times. V and J are TRBV15 and TRBJ1-5, with unresolved D. The V end lost 0 bases, the J end lost 4 bases, and 13 bases lay between the germline ends. The length of the CDR3 is 16 residues. CDR1 LNHNV and CDR2 YYDKDF come from the germline V gene (reference sequence). CDR3 amino acids: CATSREMGGRNQPQHF. In DNA, the CDR3 is TGTGCCACCAGCAGAGAAATGGGAGGCCGAAATCAGCCCCAGCATTTT.

The chain recombines TRBV7-8 with TRBJ1-5, with D uncertain. Germline V CDR1 and CDR2: SGHVS, FQNEAQ. This CDR3 comprises 13 residues. V was clipped by 2 bases and J by 6 bases, with 8 bases between them. CDR3 protein: CASSLLASQPQHF. CDR3 nucleotides: TGTGCCAGCAGCTTATTGGCCAGTCAGCCCCAGCATTTT.

The chain recombines TRBV29-1 with TRBJ2-3; D might be TRBD1 or TRBD2, each matching 6 bases. V was trimmed by 7 bases and J by 2 bases, leaving 19 bases between them. The CDR3 sequence is 15 residues long. From germline, CDR1 is SQVTM and CDR2 ANQGSEA. The CDR3 protein is CSATGSAGTTDTQYF. CDR3 in DNA: TGCAGCGCAACAGGGTCGGCGGGGACCACAGATACGCAGTATTTT.

The chain uses TRBV5-1 and TRBJ2-7; 8 bases are a match to TRBD2. Germline assignment: CDR1 SGHRS and CDR2 YFSETQ. The CDR3 is 13 amino acids. J was trimmed by 6 bases and V by 0 bases; bases with no gene match: 2. CDR3 loop: CASSLGAGGEQYF. In DNA, the CDR3 is TGCGCCAGCAGCTTGGGGGCGGGGGGCGAGCAGTACTTC.

This sequence joins TRBV5-6 and TRBJ1-6; 9 bases are shared with TRBD1. V dropped 3 bases and J dropped 7; count of bases not matched to a gene: 5. In germline, CDR1 is SGHDT, CDR2 YYEEEE. There are 15 residues in the CDR3. The CDR3 region has the DNA TGTGCCAGCAGCTGGGACAGGGAAACGAATTCACCCCTCCACTTT. Amino acid sequence: CASSWDRETNSPLHF.

The V and J genes are TRBV30 and TRBJ1-2; perhaps TRBD1 as D (6 bases). Germline V gene lookup returns CDR1 GTSNPN and CDR2 SVGIG (reference sequence). V gave up 0 bases and J gave up 2 bases, with 10 bases separating them. The CDR3 has 14 residues. This CDR3 is CAWSVPGENYGYTF. CDR3 nucleotide sequence: TGTGCCTGGAGTGTACCAGGGGAAAACTATGGCTACACCTTC.

The chain links TRBV11-2 to TRBJ2-3, with TRBD2 identical over 11 bases. V was pared by 5 bases and J by 2 bases, with 6 bases of the junction left unmatched. The CDR3 is 16 residues long. Germline V gives CDR1 SGHAT, CDR2 FQNNGV. CDR3 bases: TGTGCCAGCAGCCCCCGACTAGCGGGATTCACAGATACGCAGTATTTT. This translates into CASSPRLAGFTDTQYF. Combining the CDR3 with reference TRBV11-2 and TRBJ2-3 gives the whole variable domain EAGVAQSPRYKIIEKRQSVAFWCNPISGHATLYWYQQILGQGPKLLIQFQNNGVVDDSQLPKDRFSAERLKGVDSTLKIQPAKLEDSAVYLCASSPRLAGFTDTQYFGPGTRLTVL.

This clone was counted only a few times. The rearrangement links TRBV4-1 to TRBJ1-1, with D tentatively TRBD1 (6 bases). Germline V gene data show CDR1 as MGHRA and CDR2 as YSYEKL. Trimming removed 6 bases at V and 5 bases at J, with 13 bases between. This CDR3 spans 13 amino acids. CDR3 in amino acids: CASRRGQSTEAFF. The DNA for the CDR3 is TGCGCCAGCAGAAGAGGACAGTCTACTGAAGCTTTCTTT.

CDR3 nucleotide sequence: TGTGCCAGCAGCCCTGGGGCAGCGGAGCTGGGGGAGCTGTTTTTT. It codes for CASSPGAAELGELFF. V and J are TRBV7-9 and TRBJ2-2; D tentatively fits TRBD1 or TRBD2 (5 bases each). The CDR3 is 15 residues long. V was clipped by 5 bases and J by 8 bases, with 18 bases between them. Germline values: CDR1 SEHNR, CDR2 FQNEAQ (reference sequence).

The chain has TRBV4-2 and TRBJ2-3; D remains unclear. The CDR3 spans 11 residues. Trimming removed 1 base at V and 7 bases at J, with 3 bases between. Per germline, CDR1 LGHNA and CDR2 YNFKEQ. CDR3 sequence (DNA): TGTGCCAGCAGCCAAGCGTATACGCAGTATTTT. Its translation is CASSQAYTQYF.

This clone was detected once. This sequence joins TRBV4-1 and TRBJ1-4, with no clear D. V was clipped by 6 bases and J by 4 bases, with 9 bases between them. This CDR3 has 13 amino acids. Germline V gene data show CDR1 as MGHRA and CDR2 as YSYEKL. In DNA, the CDR3 is TGCGCCAGCAGGGCCAGCTATAATGAAAAACTGTTTTTT. This sequence encodes CASRASYNEKLFF.

V gene TRBV7-9 combines with J gene TRBJ2-7; TRBD2 aligns across 7 bases. Looked up from germline, CDR1 is SEHNR and CDR2 is FQNEAQ (reference sequence). V lost 4 bases to trimming and J lost 2 bases; unmatched junction nucleotides: 8. The CDR3 is made up of 15 amino acids. DNA for the CDR3: TGTGCCAGCAGCTGGGAGGGTTCGTTGGCCTACGAGCAGTACTTC. Protein product: CASSWEGSLAYEQYF.